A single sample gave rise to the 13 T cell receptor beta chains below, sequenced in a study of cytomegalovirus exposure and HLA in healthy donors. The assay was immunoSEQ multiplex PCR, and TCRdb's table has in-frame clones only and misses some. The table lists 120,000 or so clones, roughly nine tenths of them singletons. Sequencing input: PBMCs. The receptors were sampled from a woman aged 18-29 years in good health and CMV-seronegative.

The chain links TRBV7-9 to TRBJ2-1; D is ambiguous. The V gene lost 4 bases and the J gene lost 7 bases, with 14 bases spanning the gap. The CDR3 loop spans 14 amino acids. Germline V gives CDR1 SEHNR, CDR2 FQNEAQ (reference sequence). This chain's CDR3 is CASSSPRGGNEQFF. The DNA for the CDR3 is TGTGCCAGCAGCTCCCCTCGAGGTGGTAATGAGCAGTTCTTC.

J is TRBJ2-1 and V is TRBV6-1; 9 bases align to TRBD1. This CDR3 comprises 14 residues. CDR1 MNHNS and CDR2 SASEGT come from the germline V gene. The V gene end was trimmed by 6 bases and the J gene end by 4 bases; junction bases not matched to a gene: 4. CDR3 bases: TGTGCCAGCAGCCGGGACAGGGAGTACAATGAGCAGTTCTTC. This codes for CASSRDREYNEQFF.

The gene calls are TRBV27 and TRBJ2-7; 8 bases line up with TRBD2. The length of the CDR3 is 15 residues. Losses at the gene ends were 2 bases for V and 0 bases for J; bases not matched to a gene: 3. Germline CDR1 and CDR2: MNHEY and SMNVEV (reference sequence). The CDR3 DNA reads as TGTGCCAGCAGTTTAGCGGGGGGCGCCTCCTACGAGCAGTACTTC. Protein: CASSLAGGASYEQYF.

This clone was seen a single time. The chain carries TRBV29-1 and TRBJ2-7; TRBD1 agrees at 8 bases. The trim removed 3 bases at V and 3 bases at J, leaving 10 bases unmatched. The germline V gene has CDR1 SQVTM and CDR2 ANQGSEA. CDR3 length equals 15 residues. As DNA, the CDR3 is TGCAGCGTTGAGTTGCGAGACAGGGGCGACTACGAGCAGTACTTC. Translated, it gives CSVELRDRGDYEQYF.

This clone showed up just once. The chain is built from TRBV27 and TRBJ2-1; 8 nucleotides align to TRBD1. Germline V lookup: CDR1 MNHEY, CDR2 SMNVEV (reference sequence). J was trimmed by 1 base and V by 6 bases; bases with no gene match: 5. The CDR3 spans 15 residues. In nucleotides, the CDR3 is TGTGCCAGCAGAACCGGGACAGGTTCCTACAATGAGCAGTTCTTC. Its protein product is CASRTGTGSYNEQFF.

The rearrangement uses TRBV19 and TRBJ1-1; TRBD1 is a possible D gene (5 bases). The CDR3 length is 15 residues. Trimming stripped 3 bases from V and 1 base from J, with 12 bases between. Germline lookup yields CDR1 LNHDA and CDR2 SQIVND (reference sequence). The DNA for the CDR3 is TGTGCCAGTAGTATGGTTGGGGCACCGAACACTGAAGCTTTCTTT. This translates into CASSMVGAPNTEAFF.

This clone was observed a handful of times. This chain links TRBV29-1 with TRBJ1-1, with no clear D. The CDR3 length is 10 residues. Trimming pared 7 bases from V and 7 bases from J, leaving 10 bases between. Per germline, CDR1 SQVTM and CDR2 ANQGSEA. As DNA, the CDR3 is TGCAGCGCCTTCGGGATTGAAGCTTTCTTT. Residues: CSAFGIEAFF. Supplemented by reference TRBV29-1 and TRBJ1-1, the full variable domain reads SAVISQKPSRDICQRGTSLTIQCQVDSQVTMMFWYRQQPGQSLTLIATANQGSEATYESGFVIDKFPISRPNLTFSTLTVSNMSPEDSSIYLCSAFGIEAFFGQGTRLTVV.

As DNA, the CDR3 is TGTGCCAGTAGTCCGGGACTAGCTTCCGAGCAGTACTTC. It specifies CASSPGLASEQYF. V usage is TRBV19 and J usage is TRBJ2-7, with TRBD2 matching over 9 bases. V lost 5 bases, J lost 6 bases, and 5 bases stayed unmatched. This CDR3 comprises 13 residues. Germline V lookup: CDR1 LNHDA, CDR2 SQIVND (reference sequence). The variable domain in full, with the rest retrieved from reference TRBV19 and TRBJ2-7, is DGGITQSPKYLFRKEGQNVTLSCEQNLNHDAMYWYRQDPGQGLRLIYYSQIVNDFQKGDIAEGYSVSREKKESFPLTVTSAQKNPTAFYLCASSPGLASEQYFGPGTRLTVT.

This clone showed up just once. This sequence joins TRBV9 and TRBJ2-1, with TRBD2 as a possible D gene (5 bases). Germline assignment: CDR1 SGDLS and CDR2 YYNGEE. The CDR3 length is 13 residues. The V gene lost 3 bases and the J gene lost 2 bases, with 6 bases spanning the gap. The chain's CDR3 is CASSGTPYNEQFF. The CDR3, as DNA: TGTGCCAGCAGCGGGACTCCCTACAATGAGCAGTTCTTC.

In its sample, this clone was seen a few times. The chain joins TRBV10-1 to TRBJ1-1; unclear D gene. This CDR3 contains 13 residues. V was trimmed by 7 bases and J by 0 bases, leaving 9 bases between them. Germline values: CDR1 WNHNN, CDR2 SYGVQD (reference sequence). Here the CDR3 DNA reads TGCGCCAGCAAGTTGGGAGTGAACACTGAAGCTTTCTTT. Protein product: CASKLGVNTEAFF.

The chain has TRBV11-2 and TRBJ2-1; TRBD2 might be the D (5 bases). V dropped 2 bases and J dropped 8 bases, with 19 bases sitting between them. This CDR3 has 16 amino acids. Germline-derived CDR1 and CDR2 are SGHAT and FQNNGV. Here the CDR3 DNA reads TGTGCCAGCAGCTTAAGGCTAGCTCCTATTGGGGATGAGCAGTTCTTC. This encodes CASSLRLAPIGDEQFF.

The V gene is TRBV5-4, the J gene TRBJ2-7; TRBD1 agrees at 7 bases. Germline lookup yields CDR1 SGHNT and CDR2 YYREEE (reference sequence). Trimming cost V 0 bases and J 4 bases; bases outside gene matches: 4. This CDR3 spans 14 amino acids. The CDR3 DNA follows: TGTGCCAGCAGCTTGGAAGGGGGCGATTACGAGCAGTACTTC. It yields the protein CASSLEGGDYEQYF. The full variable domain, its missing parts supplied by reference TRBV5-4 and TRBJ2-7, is ETGVTQSPTHLIKTRGQQVTLRCSSQSGHNTVSWYQQALGQGPQFIFQYYREEENGRGNFPPRFSGLQFPNYSSELNVNALELDDSALYLCASSLEGGDYEQYFGPGTRLTVT.

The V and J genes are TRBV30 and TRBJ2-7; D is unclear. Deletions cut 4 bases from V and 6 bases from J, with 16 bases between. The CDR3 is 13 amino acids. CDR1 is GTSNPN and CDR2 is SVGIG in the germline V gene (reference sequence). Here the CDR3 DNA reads TGTGCCTGGACAGACGGCAGCCTAGGCGAGCAGTACTTC. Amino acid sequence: CAWTDGSLGEQYF. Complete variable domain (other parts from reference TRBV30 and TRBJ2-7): SQTIHQWPATLVQPVGSPLSLECTVEGTSNPNLYWYRQAAGRGLQLLFYSVGIGQISSEVPQNLSASRPQDRQFILSSKKLLLSDSGFYLCAWTDGSLGEQYFGPGTRLTVT.